These T cell receptor beta chains were read from a single sample in a study of T-cell memory formation after mild COVID-19. TCRdb ran MiXCR on the 5' RACE reads and lists one entry per CDR3 protein. The data show hundreds of thousands of distinct CDR3 sequences, 20% to 25% seen once. The sample taken for sequencing was PBMCs or a T cell subset sorted from them (not recorded which). These receptors were collected from an adult woman who had mild COVID-19 (a few samples of this study predate the infection). Cell type and time point are not known. Both conserved end residues are part of each CDR3. The order of the fields is D gene, V gene, CDR3 length, clone size, J gene, CDR3 protein, CDR3 DNA. A D gene is named only where the DNA matches it firmly. Some rows mark clone size as missing; the rest say once, few, many or name a class of expanded clone.

D: TRBD1
V: TRBV30
length: 19
size: NA
J: TRBJ2-2
CDR3: CAWIPTILGGQGNTGELFF
DNA: TGTGCCTGGATCCCCACAATATTAGGGGGCCAGGGGAACACCGGGGAGCTGTTTTTT

D: NA
V: TRBV6-2/TRBV6-3
length: 11
size: NA
J: TRBJ2-1
CDR3: CASSRAFEQFF
DNA: TGTGCCAGCAGTAGGGCATTCGAGCAGTTCTTC

D: NA
V: TRBV10-2
length: 13
size: NA
J: TRBJ2-1
CDR3: CASKGGTYNEQFF
DNA: TGCGCCAGCAAGGGGGGTACCTACAATGAGCAGTTCTTC

D: NA
V: TRBV5-1
length: 16
size: many
J: TRBJ2-1
CDR3: CASSLGAGSSYNEQFF
DNA: TGCGCCAGCAGCTTGGGGGCCGGGAGCTCCTACAATGAGCAGTTCTTC

D: TRBD2
V: TRBV12-3/TRBV12-4
length: 15
size: few
J: TRBJ2-7
CDR3: CASSLRLAGGYEQYF
DNA: TGTGCCAGCAGCCTTAGACTAGCGGGAGGCTACGAGCAGTACTTC

D: NA
V: TRBV5-1
length: 12
size: few
J: TRBJ2-7
CDR3: CASSPGRPEQYF
DNA: TGCGCCAGCAGCCCGGGACGCCCGGAGCAGTACTTC

D: NA
V: TRBV20-1
length: 10
size: NA
J: TRBJ1-3
CDR3: CSTPEDTIYF
DNA: TGCAGTACCCCCGAAGACACCATATATTTT

D: TRBD2
V: TRBV6-2/TRBV6-3
length: 15
size: few
J: TRBJ2-3
CDR3: CATRGLAGGGDTQYF
DNA: TGTGCCACCAGGGGGCTAGCGGGAGGTGGAGATACGCAGTATTTT

D: NA
V: TRBV7-3
length: 14
size: few
J: TRBJ2-1
CDR3: CASSPAPRWDEQFF
DNA: TGTGCCAGCAGCCCGGCCCCACGATGGGATGAGCAGTTCTTC

D: TRBD2
V: TRBV3-1
length: 16
size: NA
J: TRBJ2-1
CDR3: CASSQYSGGAYNEQFF
DNA: TGTGCCAGCAGCCAATATAGCGGGGGGGCATACAATGAGCAGTTCTTC

D: NA
V: TRBV19
length: 15
size: NA
J: TRBJ2-2
CDR3: CASQPGQMNTGELFF
DNA: TGTGCCAGCCAGCCGGGACAAATGAACACCGGGGAGCTGTTTTTT

D: NA
V: TRBV6-4
length: 16
size: once
J: TRBJ2-2
CDR3: CASSDHYRTPTGELFF
DNA: TGTGCCAGCAGTGACCATTATAGGACGCCCACCGGGGAGCTGTTTTTT

D: NA
V: TRBV24-1
length: 14
size: few
J: TRBJ2-2
CDR3: CATSEAGLAGELFF
DNA: TGTGCCACCAGTGAGGCAGGGTTAGCCGGGGAGCTGTTTTTT

D: TRBD1
V: TRBV7-2
length: 15
size: NA
J: TRBJ1-2
CDR3: CASSLAWTGSFGYTF
DNA: TGTGCCAGCAGCTTAGCCTGGACAGGGTCGTTTGGCTACACCTTC

D: NA
V: TRBV11-3
length: 16
size: NA
J: TRBJ1-2
CDR3: CASSPLIRDNSYGYTF
DNA: TGTGCCAGCAGCCCTCTTATCCGGGACAACTCCTATGGCTACACCTTC

D: NA
V: TRBV4-1
length: 14
size: few
J: TRBJ2-1
CDR3: CASSQVHQLTEQFF
DNA: TGCGCCAGCAGCCAAGTTCACCAGTTGACTGAGCAGTTCTTC

D: NA
V: TRBV5-5
length: 15
size: NA
J: TRBJ2-2
CDR3: CASSWNAGNTGELFF
DNA: TGTGCCAGCAGCTGGAACGCCGGGAACACCGGGGAGCTGTTTTTT

D: NA
V: TRBV5-1
length: 12
size: many
J: TRBJ1-1
CDR3: CASSLGYTEAFF
DNA: TGTGCCAGCAGCTTAGGGTACACTGAAGCTTTCTTT

D: TRBD2
V: TRBV7-8
length: 14
size: many
J: TRBJ2-2
CDR3: CASSPSGGTGELFF
DNA: TGTGCCAGCAGCCCGTCGGGGGGAACCGGGGAGCTGTTTTTT

D: TRBD1
V: TRBV7-6
length: 15
size: NA
J: TRBJ1-2
CDR3: CASSLVAADRFGYTF
DNA: TGTGCCAGCAGCTTAGTCGCAGCGGACAGGTTTGGCTACACCTTC

D: NA
V: TRBV5-1
length: 14
size: few
J: TRBJ1-1
CDR3: CASSLEYGYTEAFF
DNA: TGCGCCAGCAGCTTGGAGTACGGGTACACTGAAGCTTTCTTT

D: NA
V: TRBV5-1
length: 14
size: few
J: TRBJ2-7
CDR3: CASSPGVGGYEQYF
DNA: TGCGCCAGCAGCCCGGGGGTAGGAGGCTACGAGCAGTACTTC

D: NA
V: TRBV29-1
length: 14
size: NA
J: TRBJ2-1
CDR3: CSVEGGGRGNEQFF
DNA: TGCAGCGTTGAAGGGGGCGGAAGGGGCAATGAGCAGTTCTTC

D: NA
V: TRBV7-3
length: 16
size: few
J: TRBJ1-1
CDR3: CASSLVRPQGSTEAFF
DNA: TGTGCCAGCAGCTTGGTACGCCCACAGGGTAGCACTGAAGCTTTCTTT

D: NA
V: TRBV7-2
length: 13
size: few
J: TRBJ1-5
CDR3: CASSFKNNQPQHF
DNA: TGTGCCAGCAGCTTTAAAAACAATCAGCCCCAGCATTTT

D: NA
V: TRBV7-9
length: 14
size: NA
J: TRBJ1-2
CDR3: CASSFAWSAHGYTF
DNA: TGTGCCAGCAGCTTCGCGTGGTCGGCGCATGGCTACACCTTC

D: NA
V: TRBV25-1
length: 14
size: few
J: TRBJ2-5
CDR3: CASSDWSEQETQYF
DNA: TGTGCCAGCAGTGATTGGTCAGAACAAGAGACCCAGTACTTC

D: NA
V: TRBV30
length: 12
size: NA
J: TRBJ1-1
CDR3: CAWSRLNTEAFF
DNA: TGTGCCTGGAGTCGGTTGAACACTGAAGCTTTCTTT

D: TRBD2
V: TRBV7-8
length: 15
size: NA
J: TRBJ2-7
CDR3: CASSPTSGSPHEQYF
DNA: TGTGCCAGCAGCCCTACTAGCGGGAGCCCCCACGAGCAGTACTTC

D: NA
V: TRBV12-3/TRBV12-4
length: 12
size: NA
J: TRBJ2-2
CDR3: CAGTGNTGELFF
DNA: TGTGCCGGAACGGGGAACACCGGGGAGCTGTTTTTT

D: NA
V: TRBV12-3/TRBV12-4
length: 16
size: few
J: TRBJ1-2
CDR3: CASSRATGFFNYGYTF
DNA: TGTGCCAGCAGTCGCGCGACAGGTTTTTTTAACTATGGCTACACCTTC

D: NA
V: TRBV5-6
length: 12
size: few
J: TRBJ2-5
CDR3: CASSPAAGTQYF
DNA: TGTGCCAGCAGCCCCGCCGCGGGGACCCAGTACTTC

D: TRBD1
V: TRBV14
length: 16
size: few
J: TRBJ2-5
CDR3: CASSHLDRGDGETQYF
DNA: TGTGCCAGCAGCCATTTGGACAGGGGAGACGGAGAGACCCAGTACTTC

D: NA
V: TRBV30
length: 13
size: few
J: TRBJ1-5
CDR3: CAWSKQAYQPQHF
DNA: TGTGCCTGGAGTAAGCAGGCCTATCAGCCCCAGCATTTT

D: NA
V: TRBV7-9
length: 16
size: NA
J: TRBJ2-3
CDR3: CASSDGTSGRTDTQYF
DNA: TGTGCCAGCAGCGACGGGACATCGGGTCGCACAGATACGCAGTATTTT

D: NA
V: TRBV12-3/TRBV12-4
length: 15
size: few
J: TRBJ2-1
CDR3: CASSLGGVGYNEQFF
DNA: TGTGCCAGCAGTTTAGGGGGGGTCGGGTACAATGAGCAGTTCTTC

D: NA
V: TRBV18
length: 13
size: NA
J: TRBJ2-5
CDR3: CASSPRDEETQYF
DNA: TGTGCCAGCTCACCGCGGGACGAAGAGACCCAGTACTTC

D: TRBD2
V: TRBV6-5
length: 15
size: NA
J: TRBJ2-3
CDR3: CASTASGSNPHTQYF
DNA: TGTGCCAGTACTGCTAGCGGGAGTAACCCGCATACGCAGTATTTT

D: TRBD1
V: TRBV19
length: 15
size: NA
J: TRBJ1-5
CDR3: CASSQDRVRNQPQHF
DNA: TGTGCCAGTAGTCAGGACAGGGTTAGGAATCAGCCCCAGCATTTT

D: NA
V: TRBV7-8
length: 17
size: few
J: TRBJ2-2
CDR3: CASSLDDRGADTGELFF
DNA: TGTGCCAGCAGCTTAGATGACCGAGGGGCGGACACCGGGGAGCTGTTTTTT

D: TRBD1
V: TRBV12-3/TRBV12-4
length: 14
size: NA
J: TRBJ1-1
CDR3: CASSLQQGTTEAFF
DNA: TGTGCCAGCAGTTTACAACAGGGGACCACTGAAGCTTTCTTT

D: NA
V: TRBV5-1
length: 16
size: NA
J: TRBJ2-7
CDR3: CASSLTGRDFSYEQYF
DNA: TGCGCCAGCAGCTTGACCGGACGGGACTTTTCCTACGAGCAGTACTTC

D: NA
V: TRBV7-9
length: 12
size: few
J: TRBJ2-1
CDR3: CASSLEWSGQFF
DNA: TGTGCCAGCAGCTTAGAGTGGAGCGGGCAGTTCTTC

D: NA
V: TRBV7-6
length: 16
size: NA
J: TRBJ2-5
CDR3: CASSLAAGRVQETQYF
DNA: TGTGCCAGCAGCTTAGCGGCGGGCCGGGTCCAAGAGACCCAGTACTTC

D: NA
V: TRBV5-1
length: 13
size: few
J: TRBJ2-1
CDR3: CASTIRGSDGQFF
DNA: TGCGCCAGCACCATCCGAGGGAGCGACGGGCAGTTCTTC

D: NA
V: TRBV2
length: 15
size: NA
J: TRBJ2-5
CDR3: CASSPPGHTQETQYF
DNA: TGTGCCAGCAGTCCTCCGGGACACACACAAGAGACCCAGTACTTC

D: TRBD2
V: TRBV7-9
length: 20
size: few
J: TRBJ2-3
CDR3: CASTAGSDRLLAGYPDTQYF
DNA: TGTGCCAGCACGGCGGGTTCTGACCGACTACTAGCGGGTTACCCAGATACGCAGTATTTT

D: NA
V: TRBV10-3
length: 14
size: many
J: TRBJ1-2
CDR3: CAIREDVDGYGYTF
DNA: TGTGCCATCAGAGAGGACGTGGACGGCTATGGCTACACCTTC

D: NA
V: TRBV10-3
length: 15
size: NA
J: TRBJ2-3
CDR3: CAISAVQDKTDTQYF
DNA: TGTGCCATCAGTGCCGTCCAAGACAAAACAGATACGCAGTATTTT

D: NA
V: TRBV7-8
length: 17
size: NA
J: TRBJ2-7
CDR3: CASSLALRTYAPYEQYF
DNA: TGTGCCAGCAGCTTAGCGCTTAGGACCTACGCCCCCTACGAGCAGTACTTC

D: NA
V: TRBV2
length: 13
size: few
J: TRBJ2-1
CDR3: CASTRRGNNEQFF
DNA: TGTGCCAGCACCCGAAGGGGAAACAATGAGCAGTTCTTC

D: TRBD2
V: TRBV7-2
length: 13
size: few
J: TRBJ2-3
CDR3: CASSLDAGGPQYF
DNA: TGTGCCAGCAGCTTAGACGCGGGAGGCCCCCAGTATTTT

D: NA
V: TRBV2
length: 14
size: NA
J: TRBJ1-4
CDR3: CASSPRGRAEKLFF
DNA: TGTGCCAGCAGTCCCCGGGGCCGGGCCGAAAAACTGTTTTTT

D: TRBD2
V: TRBV4-2
length: 15
size: many
J: TRBJ2-4
CDR3: CASSQATGGPGIQYF
DNA: TGTGCCAGCAGCCAAGCCACGGGAGGGCCGGGCATTCAGTACTTC

D: NA
V: TRBV29-1
length: 14
size: NA
J: TRBJ1-2
CDR3: CSVDGKGGSYGYTF
DNA: TGCAGCGTTGATGGAAAGGGAGGGTCCTATGGCTACACCTTC

D: NA
V: TRBV19
length: 12
size: NA
J: TRBJ2-3
CDR3: CASSPIRDTQYF
DNA: TGTGCCAGTAGCCCGATACGAGATACGCAGTATTTT

D: NA
V: TRBV5-1
length: 13
size: NA
J: TRBJ2-7
CDR3: CASSSVADYEQYF
DNA: TGCGCCAGCAGCTCGGTGGCGGATTACGAGCAGTACTTC

D: TRBD1
V: TRBV5-4
length: 16
size: NA
J: TRBJ1-2
CDR3: CASSPQGQGKSYGYTF
DNA: TGTGCCAGCAGCCCCCAGGGACAGGGCAAAAGCTATGGCTACACCTTC

D: TRBD2
V: TRBV27
length: 15
size: few
J: TRBJ2-3
CDR3: CASSTSGSPPDTQYF
DNA: TGTGCCAGCAGTACAAGCGGGAGTCCCCCAGATACGCAGTATTTT

D: TRBD1
V: TRBV20-1
length: 17
size: NA
J: TRBJ1-5
CDR3: CSARDFSGTGGYQPQHF
DNA: TGCAGTGCTAGAGATTTTTCCGGGACAGGGGGCTATCAGCCCCAGCATTTT